The rows below give T cell receptor beta chains drawn from one sample of a study of shared clonotypes between healthy human individuals. The method was immunoSEQ multiplex PCR; TCRdb's version includes in-frame clones alone and lacks a portion of them. This sample has around 2.5 million clones, with roughly 93% found just once. The sequenced material came from naive CD4+ T cells from PBMCs. Source of these receptors: a man between 18 and 29 years old in good health. Some clones in this sample may be carry-over from other donors' samples. Both conserved end residues are part of each CDR3. A D gene is named only where the DNA matches it firmly. Some rows mark clone size as missing; the rest say once, few, many or name a class of expanded clone.

length	V	D	size	J	CDR3	DNA
14	TRBV6-5	.	.	TRBJ1-3	CASSRWKSGNTIYF	TGTGCCAGCTCCCGTTGGAAATCTGGAAACACCATATATTTT
14	TRBV5-4	.	.	TRBJ1-3	CASSTEGGGNTIYF	TGTGCCAGCAGCACCGAAGGAGGAGGAAACACCATATATTTT
15	TRBV15	TRBD1	.	TRBJ1-2	CATSRPGQGIGGYTF	TGTGCCACCAGCAGACCGGGACAGGGGATCGGTGGCTACACCTTC
13	TRBV10-1	.	.	TRBJ2-7	CASSERDPAKQYF	TGCGCCAGCAGTGAACGGGACCCGGCTAAGCAGTACTTC
12	TRBV11-3	.	.	TRBJ2-7	CASSGSSYEQYF	TGTGCCAGCAGCGGTAGCTCCTACGAGCAGTACTTC
15	TRBV2	.	.	TRBJ1-6	CASTNSDRYNSPLHF	TGTGCCAGCACCAACAGTGATCGCTATAATTCACCCCTCCACTTT
14	TRBV6-1	.	once	TRBJ1-1	CASRLQGGSAEAFF	TGTGCCAGCAGATTACAGGGAGGTAGCGCTGAAGCTTTCTTT
14	TRBV2	.	.	TRBJ1-4	CASSRTVKNEKLFF	TGTGCCAGCAGTAGGACAGTAAAAAATGAAAAACTGTTTTTT
12	TRBV6-1	TRBD1	few	TRBJ1-1	CASKQGPTEAFF	TGTGCCAGCAAACAGGGGCCCACTGAAGCTTTCTTT
15	TRBV11-3	.	.	TRBJ1-1	CASSLDLTGRTEAFF	TGTGCCAGCAGCTTAGATCTCACGGGGAGAACTGAAGCTTTCTTT
15	TRBV4-1	.	.	TRBJ1-1	CASRNPTAVDTEAFF	TGCGCCAGCAGGAACCCAACGGCGGTAGACACTGAAGCTTTCTTT
11	TRBV20-1	TRBD1	.	TRBJ2-7	CSAGQGPEQYF	TGCAGTGCTGGACAGGGGCCCGAGCAGTACTTC
16	TRBV5-1	TRBD2	.	TRBJ2-3	CASSLVRDYSTDTQYF	TGCGCCAGCAGCTTGGTCCGGGACTACAGCACAGATACGCAGTATTTT
14	TRBV28	TRBD1	once	TRBJ2-7	CASSHGTGPYEQYF	TGTGCCAGCAGCCACGGGACAGGGCCATACGAGCAGTACTTC
15	TRBV28	TRBD2	.	TRBJ2-7	CASRHRTSGRIEQYF	TGTGCCAGCAGACATCGGACTAGCGGGAGGATCGAGCAGTACTTC
15	TRBV11-3	.	once	TRBJ2-7	CASSPDSGPNYEQYF	TGTGCCAGCAGCCCGGACTCCGGGCCAAACTACGAGCAGTACTTC
15	TRBV21-1	.	.	TRBJ1-2	CASSKWVPGLGGYTF	TGTGCCAGCAGCAAATGGGTTCCGGGCCTGGGAGGCTACACCTTC
14	TRBV2	TRBD2	.	TRBJ2-3	CASSDRTSTDTQYF	TGTGCCAGCAGTGACAGGACTAGTACAGATACGCAGTATTTT
12	TRBV5-5	.	.	TRBJ1-1	CASSQPGAEAFF	TGTGCCAGCAGCCAGCCGGGGGCTGAAGCTTTCTTT
17	TRBV9	TRBD2	.	TRBJ2-3	CASSPRTSGSSVDTQYF	TGTGCCAGCAGCCCCCGGACTAGCGGGAGCTCGGTGGATACGCAGTATTTT
12	TRBV7-9	.	.	TRBJ1-2	CASSLQAHGYTF	TGTGCCAGCAGCTTACAGGCCCATGGCTACACCTTC
15	TRBV2	TRBD1	.	TRBJ2-3	CASRRDRSSEDTQYF	TGTGCCAGCAGGAGGGACAGGTCCTCTGAGGATACGCAGTATTTT
15	TRBV7-8	.	.	TRBJ2-5	CASSLDPQRKETQYF	TGTGCCAGCAGCTTAGATCCGCAGAGAAAAGAGACCCAGTACTTC
15	TRBV28	TRBD1	.	TRBJ1-2	CASSLGTASNYGYTF	TGTGCCAGCAGTTTAGGGACAGCTTCTAACTATGGCTACACCTTC
14	TRBV9	.	.	TRBJ1-1	CASSVRVSDTEAFF	TGTGCCAGCAGCGTCAGGGTTTCGGACACTGAAGCTTTCTTT
14	TRBV9	.	.	TRBJ1-1	CASSVASMNTEAFF	TGTGCCAGCAGCGTGGCATCCATGAACACTGAAGCTTTCTTT
17	TRBV28	TRBD1	.	TRBJ1-1	CASSRINRGLMNTEAFF	TGTGCCAGCAGTCGCATTAACAGGGGACTCATGAACACTGAAGCTTTCTTT
18	TRBV5-1	TRBD2	.	TRBJ2-7	CASSPRGQGPSGKNEQYF	TGCGCCAGCAGCCCCCGTGGGCAGGGGCCTAGCGGGAAAAACGAGCAGTACTTC